These 9 T cell receptor beta chains share one sample of origin, sequenced in a study of shared clonotypes between healthy human individuals. In the naive CD8 group, cells lacked CD45RO and were positively selected for CCR7, so terminally differentiated effector memory CD45RA+ cells were left out. Sequencing was performed with immunoSEQ multiplex PCR; in TCRdb, only in-frame clones are kept and a portion is missing. There are about 1.9 million clones in the sample; about 93% occur only once, and more than 1.5% lies in the top ten. Sequenced input: naive CD8+ T cells from PBMCs. The receptors shown here come from a young man in good health. Some clones in this sample may be carry-over from other donors' samples.

The CDR3 is CASSYPLREGHNEQFF. The CDR3, as DNA: TGTGCCAGCAGTTACCCCTTGCGGGAGGGCCACAATGAGCAGTTCTTC. This sequence joins TRBV6-5 and TRBJ2-1; 9 bases fit TRBD2. J was trimmed by 5 bases and V by 2 bases; bases with no gene match: 7. Germline CDR1 and CDR2: MNHEY and SVGAGI. This CDR3 has 16 residues.

The chain carries TRBV28 and TRBJ2-7, with 8 bases lining up with TRBD1. The CDR3 contains 14 residues. Germline V gene lookup returns CDR1 MDHEN and CDR2 SYDVKM. Trimming took 6 bases from V and 3 from J; bases not matched to a gene: 7. DNA for the CDR3: TGTGCCAGCAGGTCTTACAGGGGGGACTACGAGCAGTACTTC. Its translation is CASRSYRGDYEQYF.

The chain uses TRBV19 and TRBJ2-2; no clear D. V dropped 4 bases and J dropped 2 bases, with 17 bases sitting between them. The CDR3 has 17 residues. CDR1 and CDR2 (germline): LNHDA, SQIVND (reference sequence). The CDR3 loop is CASSRSPRQFNTGELFF. As DNA, the CDR3 is TGTGCCAGTAGTAGATCCCCCCGGCAATTCAACACCGGGGAGCTGTTTTTT. Looking up the rest from reference TRBV19 and TRBJ2-2 gives the full variable domain: DGGITQSPKYLFRKEGQNVTLSCEQNLNHDAMYWYRQDPGQGLRLIYYSQIVNDFQKGDIAEGYSVSREKKESFPLTVTSAQKNPTAFYLCASSRSPRQFNTGELFFGEGSRLTVL.

The chain employs TRBV2 and TRBJ2-3, with D hard to call. V was pared by 3 bases and J by 2 bases, with 6 bases between. The CDR3 length is 13 residues. Germline CDR1 reads SNHLY; CDR2 reads FYNNEI. The CDR3 nucleotides are TGTGCCAGCAGTGATAGGTACACAGATACGCAGTATTTT. This codes for CASSDRYTDTQYF.

With regard to this clone: Other DNA sequences in the sample encode the same CDR3. This rearrangement joins TRBV6-5 to TRBJ1-5, with D unresolved. Trimming took 0 bases from V and 7 from J, leaving 10 bases between them. Germline CDR1 MNHEY, CDR2 SVGAGI. This CDR3 comprises 14 residues. Here the CDR3 DNA reads TGTGCCAGCAGTTACTCGGCAGGTGGGCAGCCCCAGCATTTT. Translated, it gives CASSYSAGGQPQHF.

J is TRBJ2-7 and V is TRBV11-2; 13 nucleotides agree with TRBD2. J was trimmed by 5 bases and V by 5 bases; bases with no gene match: 3. The germline V gene has CDR1 SGHAT and CDR2 FQNNGV. The CDR3 runs to 14 residues. In DNA form, the CDR3 reads TGTGCCAGCAGCCGACTAGCGGGAGGTCACGAGCAGTACTTC. Its protein product is CASSRLAGGHEQYF. Variable domain in full (rest from reference TRBV11-2 and TRBJ2-7): EAGVAQSPRYKIIEKRQSVAFWCNPISGHATLYWYQQILGQGPKLLIQFQNNGVVDDSQLPKDRFSAERLKGVDSTLKIQPAKLEDSAVYLCASSRLAGGHEQYFGPGTRLTVT.

V and J are TRBV7-3 and TRBJ2-2, with TRBD2 identical over 8 bases. This CDR3 is 15 amino acids long. Per the germline V gene, CDR1 is SGHTA and CDR2 is FQGTGA. J gave up 3 bases and V 2 bases, and 2 bases lay outside the gene matches. The CDR3 sequence: CASSLLAGHTGELFF. The CDR3 DNA reads as TGTGCCAGCAGCTTACTAGCGGGCCACACCGGGGAGCTGTTTTTT.

The rearrangement uses TRBV6-1 and TRBJ2-3; D perhaps matches TRBD2 (6 bases). Germline CDR1 is MNHNS and CDR2 is SASEGT. The CDR3 loop spans 16 amino acids. With 4 bases removed from V and 2 bases from J, the gap between germline ends came to 16 bases. CDR3 in DNA: TGTGCCAGCAGTGGCGGGGCTAGCGCTTACACAGATACGCAGTATTTT. Its translation is CASSGGASAYTDTQYF.

In its sample, this clone was seen once. V gene TRBV7-9 combines with J gene TRBJ2-1; possibly TRBD2 for D (5 bases). Germline V gene lookup returns CDR1 SEHNR and CDR2 FQNEAQ (reference sequence). This CDR3 has 13 residues. Trimming removed 5 bases at V and 7 bases at J, with 12 bases between. The DNA of the CDR3 is TGTGCCAGCAGCCGACCTGGGGAGAATGAGCAGTTCTTC. Encoded protein: CASSRPGENEQFF.